A selection of T cell receptor beta chains follows, all from one sample in a study of T-cell memory formation after mild COVID-19. In TCRdb, the 5' RACE reads were re-called with MiXCR into one record per CDR3 protein. This sample has approximately 410,000 distinct CDR3 sequences, with more than 20% found just once. Sequenced: PBMCs or a T cell subset sorted from them (not recorded which). All receptors derive from an adult woman who had mild COVID-19 (a few samples of this study predate the infection). Cell type and time point are not known. The CDR3 runs from the conserved cysteine through the conserved F or W. Fields, in order: CDR3 protein, CDR3 DNA, D gene, J gene, V gene, clone size, CDR3 length. D genes are given only for firm matches. Part of the rows lack a size; the others show once, few, many or a class for expanded clones.

cdr3_aa: CASSQTTPGPPSYEQYF; cdr3_nt: TGCGCCAGCAGCCAGACCACCCCGGGACCTCCCTCCTACGAGCAGTACTTC; d_call: NA; j_call: TRBJ2-7; v_call: TRBV5-1; clone_size: few; cdr3_length: 17
cdr3_aa: CASSLYGSFISDTQYF; cdr3_nt: TGTGCCAGCAGCTTGTATGGGAGCTTCATATCAGATACGCAGTATTTT; d_call: NA; j_call: TRBJ2-3; v_call: TRBV5-5; clone_size: few; cdr3_length: 16
cdr3_aa: CASSVEGVTATGELFF; cdr3_nt: TGTGCCAGCAGCGTAGAAGGGGTAACTGCGACCGGGGAGCTGTTTTTT; d_call: NA; j_call: TRBJ2-2; v_call: TRBV9; clone_size: few; cdr3_length: 16
cdr3_aa: CASSPGLAGGFFEQFF; cdr3_nt: TGTGCCAGCAGCCCGGGACTAGCGGGAGGGTTTTTTGAGCAGTTCTTC; d_call: TRBD2; j_call: TRBJ2-1; v_call: TRBV28; clone_size: NA; cdr3_length: 16
cdr3_aa: CASSRVGTLTREQYF; cdr3_nt: TGTGCCAGCAGTCGCGTCGGGACCCTTACGCGCGAGCAGTACTTC; d_call: NA; j_call: TRBJ2-7; v_call: TRBV6-2/TRBV6-3; clone_size: NA; cdr3_length: 15
cdr3_aa: CASSWTAKGNTIYF; cdr3_nt: TGTGCCAGCAGTTGGACGGCCAAAGGAAACACCATATATTTT; d_call: NA; j_call: TRBJ1-3; v_call: TRBV12-3/TRBV12-4; clone_size: few; cdr3_length: 14
cdr3_aa: CASSTGQGFGTDTQYF; cdr3_nt: TGTGCCAGCAGCACGGGACAGGGGTTTGGTACAGATACGCAGTATTTT; d_call: TRBD1; j_call: TRBJ2-3; v_call: TRBV7-9; clone_size: NA; cdr3_length: 16
cdr3_aa: CASSSVAGVMSDTQYF; cdr3_nt: TGTGCCAGCAGCTCAGTAGCGGGAGTTATGTCTGATACGCAGTATTTT; d_call: TRBD2; j_call: TRBJ2-3; v_call: TRBV7-3; clone_size: NA; cdr3_length: 16
cdr3_aa: CASSQGGRRATNEKLFF; cdr3_nt: TGCGCCAGCAGCCAAGGGGGCAGGAGAGCAACTAATGAAAAACTGTTTTTT; d_call: NA; j_call: TRBJ1-4; v_call: TRBV4-1; clone_size: NA; cdr3_length: 17
cdr3_aa: CSVESGGVYYNEQFF; cdr3_nt: TGCAGCGTTGAGTCCGGGGGGGTTTATTACAATGAGCAGTTCTTC; d_call: TRBD2; j_call: TRBJ2-1; v_call: TRBV29-1; clone_size: few; cdr3_length: 15
cdr3_aa: CASSGQDYNEQFF; cdr3_nt: TGTGCCAGCTCAGGACAGGACTACAATGAGCAGTTCTTC; d_call: TRBD1; j_call: TRBJ2-1; v_call: TRBV18; clone_size: NA; cdr3_length: 13
cdr3_aa: CASSVARGGGPSEQFF; cdr3_nt: TGTGCCAGCAGCGTAGCTCGGGGGGGAGGGCCTTCTGAGCAGTTCTTC; d_call: TRBD2; j_call: TRBJ2-1; v_call: TRBV9; clone_size: NA; cdr3_length: 16
cdr3_aa: CASSSPLTGGERGDEQFF; cdr3_nt: TGTGCCAGCAGCTCCCCCTTAACAGGGGGGGAGCGGGGCGATGAGCAGTTCTTC; d_call: NA; j_call: TRBJ2-1; v_call: TRBV7-9; clone_size: few; cdr3_length: 18
cdr3_aa: CASSSRQGPNEKLFF; cdr3_nt: TGCGCCAGCAGCTCAAGACAGGGCCCTAATGAAAAACTGTTTTTT; d_call: TRBD1; j_call: TRBJ1-4; v_call: TRBV5-1; clone_size: NA; cdr3_length: 15
cdr3_aa: CSADRGRTGELFF; cdr3_nt: TGCAGCGCGGACCGCGGGCGGACCGGGGAGCTGTTTTTT; d_call: NA; j_call: TRBJ2-2; v_call: TRBV29-1; clone_size: NA; cdr3_length: 13
cdr3_aa: CASSATGSSYEQYF; cdr3_nt: TGTGCCAGCAGCGCAACAGGGAGCTCCTACGAGCAGTACTTC; d_call: NA; j_call: TRBJ2-7; v_call: TRBV9; clone_size: few; cdr3_length: 14
cdr3_aa: CASSIGLSGANVLTF; cdr3_nt: TGTGCCAGTAGTATCGGATTATCTGGGGCCAACGTCCTGACTTTC; d_call: NA; j_call: TRBJ2-6; v_call: TRBV19; clone_size: few; cdr3_length: 15
cdr3_aa: CATAGISGEQYF; cdr3_nt: TGTGCCACCGCGGGGATTTCAGGCGAGCAGTACTTC; d_call: NA; j_call: TRBJ2-7; v_call: TRBV24-1; clone_size: few; cdr3_length: 12
cdr3_aa: CASSRLAGDTGELFF; cdr3_nt: TGTGCCAGCAGCCGACTAGCGGGGGATACCGGGGAGCTGTTTTTT; d_call: TRBD2; j_call: TRBJ2-2; v_call: TRBV7-2; clone_size: NA; cdr3_length: 15
cdr3_aa: CASGKLTDTQYF; cdr3_nt: TGTGCCAGCGGGAAGCTCACAGATACGCAGTATTTT; d_call: NA; j_call: TRBJ2-3; v_call: TRBV12-3/TRBV12-4; clone_size: NA; cdr3_length: 12
cdr3_aa: CASSPRGRISGNTIYF; cdr3_nt: TGTGCCAGCAGTCCACGGGGGAGGATCTCTGGAAACACCATATATTTT; d_call: NA; j_call: TRBJ1-3; v_call: TRBV27; clone_size: NA; cdr3_length: 16
cdr3_aa: CASRGGTVHNYGYTF; cdr3_nt: TGTGCCAGCAGGGGGGGGACAGTTCACAACTATGGCTACACCTTC; d_call: TRBD1; j_call: TRBJ1-2; v_call: TRBV2; clone_size: few; cdr3_length: 15
cdr3_aa: CASSAALGLTAYNEQFF; cdr3_nt: TGTGCCAGCAGCGCTGCCCTGGGACTAACGGCCTACAATGAGCAGTTCTTC; d_call: TRBD2; j_call: TRBJ2-1; v_call: TRBV11-2; clone_size: few; cdr3_length: 17
cdr3_aa: CSARDPKGWEKLFF; cdr3_nt: TGCAGTGCTAGAGACCCTAAGGGTTGGGAAAAACTGTTTTTT; d_call: NA; j_call: TRBJ1-4; v_call: TRBV20-1; clone_size: once; cdr3_length: 14
cdr3_aa: CASSQLAGVPYEQYF; cdr3_nt: TGTGCCAGCAGCCAACTAGCGGGAGTCCCCTACGAGCAGTACTTC; d_call: TRBD2; j_call: TRBJ2-7; v_call: TRBV7-2; clone_size: few; cdr3_length: 15
cdr3_aa: CSARDLLAGGPTDTQYF; cdr3_nt: TGCAGTGCTAGAGATCTTCTAGCGGGAGGGCCGACAGATACGCAGTATTTT; d_call: TRBD2; j_call: TRBJ2-3; v_call: TRBV20-1; clone_size: NA; cdr3_length: 17
cdr3_aa: CASSSPIRSTNEKLFF; cdr3_nt: TGTGCCAGCAGCTCACCCATCAGATCAACTAATGAAAAACTGTTTTTT; d_call: NA; j_call: TRBJ1-4; v_call: TRBV7-8; clone_size: NA; cdr3_length: 16
cdr3_aa: CSVGQVYNEQFF; cdr3_nt: TGCAGCGTGGGACAGGTCTACAATGAGCAGTTCTTC; d_call: TRBD1; j_call: TRBJ2-1; v_call: TRBV29-1; clone_size: NA; cdr3_length: 12
cdr3_aa: CASSGGLLRGYSYEQYF; cdr3_nt: TGTGCCAGCAGCGGAGGGCTATTGCGGGGTTACTCCTACGAGCAGTACTTC; d_call: NA; j_call: TRBJ2-7; v_call: TRBV7-8; clone_size: few; cdr3_length: 17
cdr3_aa: CASSERQPDQETQYF; cdr3_nt: TGTGCCAGCAGTGAACGGCAGCCCGACCAAGAGACCCAGTACTTC; d_call: NA; j_call: TRBJ2-5; v_call: TRBV25-1; clone_size: many; cdr3_length: 15
cdr3_aa: CASSLMADSYEQYF; cdr3_nt: TGTGCCAGCAGCTTAATGGCCGACTCCTACGAGCAGTACTTC; d_call: NA; j_call: TRBJ2-7; v_call: TRBV7-3; clone_size: NA; cdr3_length: 14
cdr3_aa: CASSLGISSGSFFEQFF; cdr3_nt: TGCGCCAGCAGCTTGGGGATTTCTAGCGGGAGTTTCTTTGAGCAGTTCTTC; d_call: TRBD2; j_call: TRBJ2-1; v_call: TRBV5-1; clone_size: few; cdr3_length: 17
cdr3_aa: CASRAGGGGEQYF; cdr3_nt: TGTGCCAGCAGGGCCGGGGGAGGAGGCGAGCAGTACTTC; d_call: NA; j_call: TRBJ2-7; v_call: TRBV6-5; clone_size: NA; cdr3_length: 13
cdr3_aa: CASSRAGSSYEQYF; cdr3_nt: TGTGCCAGCAGCAGGGCAGGGAGCTCCTACGAGCAGTACTTC; d_call: NA; j_call: TRBJ2-7; v_call: TRBV5-6; clone_size: NA; cdr3_length: 14
cdr3_aa: CAWSWTGLNTEAFF; cdr3_nt: TGTGCCTGGAGTTGGACAGGGCTGAACACTGAAGCTTTCTTT; d_call: TRBD1; j_call: TRBJ1-1; v_call: TRBV30; clone_size: NA; cdr3_length: 14
cdr3_aa: CASSSGGNQPQHF; cdr3_nt: TGTGCCAGCAGTTCAGGGGGCAATCAGCCCCAGCATTTT; d_call: NA; j_call: TRBJ1-5; v_call: TRBV12-3/TRBV12-4; clone_size: many; cdr3_length: 13
cdr3_aa: CASSQRASYNEQFF; cdr3_nt: TGTGCCAGCAGCCAGAGGGCCTCCTACAATGAGCAGTTCTTC; d_call: NA; j_call: TRBJ2-1; v_call: TRBV9; clone_size: many; cdr3_length: 14
cdr3_aa: CASSPGSAKNIQYF; cdr3_nt: TGTGCCAGCAGCCCGGGGTCGGCCAAAAACATTCAGTACTTC; d_call: NA; j_call: TRBJ2-4; v_call: TRBV5-4; clone_size: few; cdr3_length: 14
cdr3_aa: CASSARTGGNEQFF; cdr3_nt: TGCGCCAGCAGCGCTCGGACAGGGGGCAATGAGCAGTTCTTC; d_call: TRBD1; j_call: TRBJ2-1; v_call: TRBV5-1; clone_size: few; cdr3_length: 14
cdr3_aa: CASSLWSSEQFF; cdr3_nt: TGTGCCAGCAGCTTATGGTCTAGTGAGCAGTTCTTC; d_call: NA; j_call: TRBJ2-1; v_call: TRBV7-9; clone_size: few; cdr3_length: 12
cdr3_aa: CASSLISAGRQTQYF; cdr3_nt: TGTGCCAGCAGCTTAATTAGCGCGGGGAGGCAGACCCAGTACTTC; d_call: NA; j_call: TRBJ2-5; v_call: TRBV7-9; clone_size: few; cdr3_length: 15
cdr3_aa: CASSFRRPPPTYGYTF; cdr3_nt: TGTGCCAGCAGCTTCAGAAGGCCTCCACCAACCTATGGCTACACCTTC; d_call: NA; j_call: TRBJ1-2; v_call: TRBV5-8; clone_size: NA; cdr3_length: 16
cdr3_aa: CASSGGGDEQFF; cdr3_nt: TGCGCCAGCAGTGGGGGGGGAGATGAGCAGTTCTTC; d_call: TRBD2; j_call: TRBJ2-1; v_call: TRBV5-1; clone_size: NA; cdr3_length: 12
cdr3_aa: CASQLRGYEQYF; cdr3_nt: TGTGCCAGCCAGTTAAGGGGATACGAGCAGTACTTC; d_call: NA; j_call: TRBJ2-7; v_call: TRBV6-2/TRBV6-3; clone_size: NA; cdr3_length: 12